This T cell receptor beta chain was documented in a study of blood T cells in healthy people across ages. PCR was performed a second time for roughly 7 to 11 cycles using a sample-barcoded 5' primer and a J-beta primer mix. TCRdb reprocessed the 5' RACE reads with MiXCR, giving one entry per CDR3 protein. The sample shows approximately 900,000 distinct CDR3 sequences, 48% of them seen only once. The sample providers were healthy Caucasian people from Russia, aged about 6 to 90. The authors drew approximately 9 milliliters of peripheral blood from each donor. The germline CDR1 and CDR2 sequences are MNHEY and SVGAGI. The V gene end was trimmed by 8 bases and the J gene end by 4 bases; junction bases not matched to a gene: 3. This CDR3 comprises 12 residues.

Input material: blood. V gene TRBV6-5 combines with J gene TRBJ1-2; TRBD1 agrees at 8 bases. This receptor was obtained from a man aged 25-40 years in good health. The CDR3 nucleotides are TGTGCCAGCTGGCAGGGGGCCTATGGCTACACCTTC. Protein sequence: CASWQGAYGYTF.